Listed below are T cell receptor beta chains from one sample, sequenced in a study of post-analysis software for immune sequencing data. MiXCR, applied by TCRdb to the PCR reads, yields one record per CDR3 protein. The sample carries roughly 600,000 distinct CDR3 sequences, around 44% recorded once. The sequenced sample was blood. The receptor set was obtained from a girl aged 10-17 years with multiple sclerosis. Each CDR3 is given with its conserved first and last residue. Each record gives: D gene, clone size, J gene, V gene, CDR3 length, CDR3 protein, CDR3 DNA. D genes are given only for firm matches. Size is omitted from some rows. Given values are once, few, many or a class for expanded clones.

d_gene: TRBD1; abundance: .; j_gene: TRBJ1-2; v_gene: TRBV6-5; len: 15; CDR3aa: CASSTLPGTGYGYTF; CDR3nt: TGTGCCAGCAGTACCCTCCCCGGGACAGGCTATGGCTACACCTTC
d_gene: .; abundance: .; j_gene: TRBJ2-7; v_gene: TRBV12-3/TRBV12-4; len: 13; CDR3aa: CASSLPTGGEQYF; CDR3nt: TGTGCCAGCAGCCTCCCTACCGGCGGCGAGCAGTACTTC
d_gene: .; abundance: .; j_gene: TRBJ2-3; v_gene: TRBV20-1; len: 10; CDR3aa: CSCGTDTQYF; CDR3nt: TGCAGTTGCGGCACAGATACGCAGTATTTT
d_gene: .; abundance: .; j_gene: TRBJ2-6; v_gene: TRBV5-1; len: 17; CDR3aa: CASSLKPSSSGANVLTF; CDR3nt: TGCGCCAGCAGCTTGAAGCCTTCGAGCTCTGGGGCCAACGTCCTGACTTTC
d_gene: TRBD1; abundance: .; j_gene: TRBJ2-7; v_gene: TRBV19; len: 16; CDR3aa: CASSTSGQGSYNEQYF; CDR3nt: TGTGCCAGTAGTACATCGGGACAGGGGTCCTACAATGAGCAGTACTTC
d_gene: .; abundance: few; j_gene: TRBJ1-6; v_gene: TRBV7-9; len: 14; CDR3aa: CASSPGPDNSPLHF; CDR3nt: TGTGCCAGCAGCCCGGGACCGGATAATTCACCCCTCCACTTT
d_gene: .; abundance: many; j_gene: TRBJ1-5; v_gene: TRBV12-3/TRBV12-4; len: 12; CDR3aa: CASRDSNQPQHF; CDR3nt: TGTGCCAGCAGGGATAGCAATCAGCCCCAGCATTTT
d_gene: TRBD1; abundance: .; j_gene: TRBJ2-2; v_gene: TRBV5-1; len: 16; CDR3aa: CASSLAGTGGTGELFF; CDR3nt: TGCGCCAGCAGCTTGGCCGGGACAGGGGGCACCGGGGAGCTGTTTTTT
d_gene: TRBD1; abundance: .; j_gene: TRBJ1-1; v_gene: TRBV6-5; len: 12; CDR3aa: CASSSRTGEAFF; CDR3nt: TGTGCCAGCAGTTCGCGGACAGGGGAGGCTTTCTTT
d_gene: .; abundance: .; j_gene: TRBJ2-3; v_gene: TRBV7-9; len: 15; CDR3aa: CASTLALRGSDTQYF; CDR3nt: TGTGCCAGCACCCTTGCCCTGCGGGGTTCAGATACGCAGTATTTT
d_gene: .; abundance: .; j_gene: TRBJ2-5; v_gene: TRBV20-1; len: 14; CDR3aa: CSATEGLPSGTQYF; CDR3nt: TGCAGTGCTACGGAGGGATTACCCAGTGGGACCCAGTACTTC
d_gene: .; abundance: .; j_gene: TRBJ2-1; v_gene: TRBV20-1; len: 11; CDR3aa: CSARVRNEQFF; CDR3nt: TGCAGTGCTAGAGTCAGAAATGAGCAGTTCTTC
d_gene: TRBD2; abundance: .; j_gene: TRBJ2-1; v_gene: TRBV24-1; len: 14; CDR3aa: CATSGLAGEREQFF; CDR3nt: TGTGCCACCAGCGGACTAGCGGGAGAACGGGAGCAGTTCTTC
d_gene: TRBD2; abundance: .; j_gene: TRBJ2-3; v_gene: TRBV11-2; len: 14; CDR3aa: CASSLDRVGTSVYF; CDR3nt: TGTGCCAGCAGCTTAGATCGCGTTGGGACTAGTGTGTATTTT
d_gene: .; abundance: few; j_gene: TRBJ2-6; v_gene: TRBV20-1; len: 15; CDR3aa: CSATPGATGANVLTF; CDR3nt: TGCAGTGCTACCCCGGGGGCGACTGGGGCCAACGTCCTGACTTTC
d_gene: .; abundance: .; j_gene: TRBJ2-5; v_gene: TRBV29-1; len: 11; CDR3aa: CSGWDRHEQYF; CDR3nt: TGCAGCGGCTGGGACCGGCATGAGCAGTACTTC
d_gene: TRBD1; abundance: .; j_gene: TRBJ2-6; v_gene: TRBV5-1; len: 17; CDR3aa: CASSLGTEGSGANVLTF; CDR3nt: TGCGCCAGCAGCTTAGGGACAGAAGGCTCCGGGGCCAACGTCCTGACTTTC
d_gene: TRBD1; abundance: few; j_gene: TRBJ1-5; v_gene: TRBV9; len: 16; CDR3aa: CASSVDGQAGNQPQHF; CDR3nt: TGTGCCAGCAGCGTAGATGGACAGGCGGGCAATCAGCCCCAGCATTTT
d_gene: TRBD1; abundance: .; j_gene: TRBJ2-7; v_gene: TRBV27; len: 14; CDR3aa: CASSLTGTGVEQYF; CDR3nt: TGTGCCAGCAGTTTAACCGGGACAGGGGTCGAGCAGTACTTC
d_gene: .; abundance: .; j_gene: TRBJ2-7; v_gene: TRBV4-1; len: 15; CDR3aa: CASSQVDGSSYEQYF; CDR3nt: TGCGCCAGCAGCCAAGTCGATGGCTCCTCCTACGAGCAGTACTTC
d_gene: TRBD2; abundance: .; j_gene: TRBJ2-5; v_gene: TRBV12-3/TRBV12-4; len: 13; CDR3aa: CASSSGRGGTQYF; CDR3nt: TGTGCCAGCAGTTCGGGTCGCGGGGGGACCCAGTACTTC
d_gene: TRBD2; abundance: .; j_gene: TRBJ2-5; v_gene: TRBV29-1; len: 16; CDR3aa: CSVLLPGLADQETQYF; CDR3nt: TGCAGCGTCCTGCTCCCGGGACTAGCGGACCAAGAGACCCAGTACTTC
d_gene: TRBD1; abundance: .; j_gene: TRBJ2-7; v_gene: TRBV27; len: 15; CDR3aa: CASSDGTGFYYEQYF; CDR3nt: TGTGCCAGCAGCGACGGGACAGGGTTTTACTACGAGCAGTACTTC
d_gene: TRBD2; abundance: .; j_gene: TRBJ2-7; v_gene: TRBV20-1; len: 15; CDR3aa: CSAKTPTSGEYEQYF; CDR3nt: TGCAGTGCAAAGACCCCGACTAGCGGGGAATACGAGCAGTACTTC
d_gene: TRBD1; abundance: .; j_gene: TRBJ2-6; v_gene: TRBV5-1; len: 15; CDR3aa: CASRGQGWALNVLTF; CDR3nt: TGCGCCAGCAGAGGACAGGGGTGGGCCCTCAACGTCCTGACTTTC
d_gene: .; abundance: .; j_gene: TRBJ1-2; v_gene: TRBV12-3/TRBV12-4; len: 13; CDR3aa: CASRTAANYGYTF; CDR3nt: TGTGCCAGCCGCACCGCAGCTAACTATGGCTACACCTTC
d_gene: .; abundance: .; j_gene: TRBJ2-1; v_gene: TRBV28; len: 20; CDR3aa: CASSPGGALRENSPYNEQFF; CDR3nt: TGTGCCAGCAGTCCAGGGGGGGCACTGAGAGAGAATAGCCCCTACAATGAGCAGTTCTTC
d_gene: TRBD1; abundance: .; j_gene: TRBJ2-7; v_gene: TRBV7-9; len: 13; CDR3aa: CASTTGGTYEQYF; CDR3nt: TGTGCCAGCACGACAGGGGGCACCTACGAGCAGTACTTC
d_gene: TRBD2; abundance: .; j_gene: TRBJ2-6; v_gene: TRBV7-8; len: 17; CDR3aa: CASSLEAGISGANVLTF; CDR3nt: TGTGCCAGCAGCTTAGAAGCGGGAATCTCTGGGGCCAACGTCCTGACTTTC
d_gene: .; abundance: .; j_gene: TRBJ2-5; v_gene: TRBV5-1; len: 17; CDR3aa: CASSLGASGTTTETQYF; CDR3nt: TGCGCCAGCAGCTTGGGGGCCTCCGGGACCACTACAGAGACCCAGTACTTC
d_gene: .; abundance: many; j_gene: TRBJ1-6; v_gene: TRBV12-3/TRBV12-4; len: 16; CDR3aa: CASSFWLQGRGSPLHF; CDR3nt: TGTGCCAGCAGTTTTTGGTTACAGGGAAGAGGATCACCCCTCCACTTT
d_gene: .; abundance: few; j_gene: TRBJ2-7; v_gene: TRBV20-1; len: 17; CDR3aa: CSARDRADWGASYEQYF; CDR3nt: TGCAGTGCTAGAGATAGGGCAGATTGGGGGGCTTCCTACGAGCAGTACTTC
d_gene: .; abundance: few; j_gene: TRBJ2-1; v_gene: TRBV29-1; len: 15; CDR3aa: CSVAQGVASYNEQFF; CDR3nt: TGCAGCGTTGCGCAGGGAGTAGCGAGCTACAATGAGCAGTTCTTC
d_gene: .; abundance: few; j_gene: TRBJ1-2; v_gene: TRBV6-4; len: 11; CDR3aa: CASSDRGGYTF; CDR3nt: TGTGCCAGCAGTGACAGGGGAGGCTACACCTTC
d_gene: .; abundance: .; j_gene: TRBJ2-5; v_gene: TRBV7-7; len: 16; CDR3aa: CASSHSRIIGAETQYF; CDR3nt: TGTGCTAGCAGCCACAGTCGGATCATCGGGGCAGAGACCCAGTACTTC
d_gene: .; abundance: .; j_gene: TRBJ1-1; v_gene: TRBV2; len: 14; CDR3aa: CASLERGLNTEAFF; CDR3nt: TGTGCCAGCCTCGAGCGGGGGTTGAACACTGAAGCTTTCTTT
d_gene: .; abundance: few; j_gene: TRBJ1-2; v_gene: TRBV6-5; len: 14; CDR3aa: CASSGELGAYGYTF; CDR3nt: TGTGCCAGCAGTGGAGAGTTGGGTGCCTATGGCTACACCTTC
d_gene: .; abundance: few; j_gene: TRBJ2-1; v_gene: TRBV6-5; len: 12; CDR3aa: CASSPEVGEQFF; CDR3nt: TGTGCCAGCAGTCCTGAAGTAGGTGAGCAGTTCTTC
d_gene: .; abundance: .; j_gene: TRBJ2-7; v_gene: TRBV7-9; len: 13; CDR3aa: CASNSRGVYEQYF; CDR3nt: TGTGCCAGCAACTCCCGGGGCGTCTACGAGCAGTACTTC
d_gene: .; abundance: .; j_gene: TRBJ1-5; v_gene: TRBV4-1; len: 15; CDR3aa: CASSQFITQTQPQHF; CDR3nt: TGCGCCAGCAGCCAATTTATAACCCAAACGCAGCCCCAGCATTTT
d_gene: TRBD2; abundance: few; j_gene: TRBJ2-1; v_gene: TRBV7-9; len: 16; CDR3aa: CASSSLLAGGLDEQFF; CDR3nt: TGTGCCAGCAGCTCCCTTCTAGCGGGGGGGCTAGATGAGCAGTTCTTC
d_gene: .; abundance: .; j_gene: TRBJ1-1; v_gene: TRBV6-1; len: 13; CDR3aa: CASRWGRNTEAFF; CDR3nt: TGTGCCAGCAGATGGGGGCGGAACACTGAAGCTTTCTTT
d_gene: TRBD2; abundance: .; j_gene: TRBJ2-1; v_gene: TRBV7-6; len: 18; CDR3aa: CTSSLGLAGASLLNEQFF; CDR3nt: TGTACCAGCAGCTTAGGACTAGCGGGGGCCTCGCTTCTCAATGAGCAGTTCTTC
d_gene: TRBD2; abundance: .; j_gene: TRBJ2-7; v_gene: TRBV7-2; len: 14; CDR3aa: CASSVAGAIYEQYF; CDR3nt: TGTGCCAGCAGTGTAGCGGGGGCGATCTACGAGCAGTACTTC
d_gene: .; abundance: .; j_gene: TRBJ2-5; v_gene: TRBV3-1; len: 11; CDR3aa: CASGTEETQYF; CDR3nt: TGTGCCAGCGGGACGGAAGAGACCCAGTACTTC
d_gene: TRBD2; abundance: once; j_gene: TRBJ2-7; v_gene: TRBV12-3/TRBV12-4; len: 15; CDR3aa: CASRMGLAGYNEQYF; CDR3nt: TGTGCCAGCAGGATGGGACTAGCGGGCTACAATGAGCAGTACTTC
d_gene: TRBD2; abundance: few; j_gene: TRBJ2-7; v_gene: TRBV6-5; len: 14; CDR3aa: CATGRASGTYEQYF; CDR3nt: TGTGCCACCGGAAGGGCTAGCGGGACGTACGAGCAGTACTTC
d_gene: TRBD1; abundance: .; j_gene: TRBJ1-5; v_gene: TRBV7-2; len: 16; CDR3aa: CASSTEGQVYNQPQHF; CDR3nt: TGTGCCAGCAGCACGGAAGGACAGGTTTACAATCAGCCCCAGCATTTT
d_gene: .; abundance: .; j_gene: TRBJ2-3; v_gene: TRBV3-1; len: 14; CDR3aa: CASSQRGPRNTQYF; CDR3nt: TGTGCCAGCAGCCAGCGGGGGCCCCGGAATACGCAGTATTTT
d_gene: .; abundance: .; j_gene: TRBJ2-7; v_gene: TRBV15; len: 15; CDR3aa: CATSRDYVIEVEQYF; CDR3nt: TGTGCCACCAGCAGAGATTATGTTATAGAGGTCGAGCAGTACTTC
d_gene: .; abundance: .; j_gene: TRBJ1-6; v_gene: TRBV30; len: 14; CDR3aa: CAWSVGGNNSPLHF; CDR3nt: TGTGCCTGGAGTGTTGGGGGAAACAATTCACCCCTCCACTTT